This T cell receptor beta chain was retrieved from a study of Ad26.COV2.S vaccination and SARS-CoV-2 variants. V was pared by 5 bases and J by 14 bases, with 6 bases of the junction left unmatched. This CDR3 is built from 11 residues. Sequenced by immunoSEQ multiplex PCR; TCRdb stores in-frame clones only, minus some. The profile covers around 300,000 clones, with almost 90% appearing a single time and about 5% taken by the ten largest. Sample treatment: some 19 received Ad26.COV2.S at low or high dose, single or two shots; roughly five received placebo; per-sample allocation not given. It was on day 63 after the first vaccine or placebo injection that samples were taken.

The sample in question was peripheral blood, obtained in a trial of Ad26.COV2.S vaccine versus placebo. The source is a person between 18 and 65 years old who received the Ad26.COV2.S COVID-19 vaccine or a placebo. The chain has TRBV12-3 or TRBV12-4 and TRBJ2-1; 7 bases match TRBD2. The CDR3 here is CASSVGLGEFF. The DNA for the CDR3 is TGTGCCAGCAGTGTCGGACTAGGGGAGTTCTTC.